These 6 T cell receptor beta chains were sequenced from one sample in a study of OX40 agonist ivuxolimab in advanced cancers. Library construction relied on the immunoSEQ multiplex PCR assay. TCRdb retrieved this table from immuneACCESS and kept in-frame rearrangements only. Not all clones are present; in checked studies, unresolved V genes account for under half, and no reason is known for the remainder. Here the sample has about 14,000 clones; 80% occur a single time. The ten largest clones capture 15% to 20% of the sample. The specimen comprised CD4+ or CD8+ T cells sorted from blood, sampled in a trial of the OX40 agonist ivuxolimab. These receptors came from an adult with an advanced solid tumor such as melanoma, head and neck, liver or kidney cancer.

This clone turned up a few times. The chain is built from TRBV7-3 and TRBJ2-3; a weak D match, TRBD2 (6 bases). Germline V lookup: CDR1 SGHTA, CDR2 FQGTGA. Trimming took 5 bases from V and 0 from J, leaving 9 bases between them. The CDR3 has 14 residues. The CDR3 coding sequence is TGTGCCAGCAGCCCCGGGACTAGCACAGATACGCAGTATTTT. Its translation: CASSPGTSTDTQYF.

The chain couples TRBV28 to TRBJ2-4, with unresolved D. Trimming stripped 2 bases from V and 0 bases from J, with 11 bases between. Germline V lookup: CDR1 MDHEN, CDR2 SYDVKM. This CDR3 has 16 residues. CDR3 protein: CASSLPGSVAKNIQYF. CDR3 in DNA: TGTGCCAGCAGTTTACCCGGTTCGGTAGCCAAAAACATTCAGTACTTC.

The chain joins TRBV29-1 to TRBJ2-1; D is possibly TRBD1 or TRBD2 (5 bases each). Trimming stripped 0 bases from V and 1 base from J, with 13 bases between. Germline CDR1 reads SQVTM; CDR2 reads ANQGSEA. The CDR3 is 16 amino acids. In DNA, the CDR3 is TGCAGCGTTGAAGATCAGGGAGACCATTCCTACAATGAGCAGTTCTTC. Translating gives CSVEDQGDHSYNEQFF.

This clone is large within its sample. The rearrangement links TRBV6-4 to TRBJ2-7, with unresolved D. The V end lost 0 bases, the J end lost 6 bases, and 9 bases lay between the germline ends. This CDR3 has 13 residues. CDR1 MRHNA and CDR2 SNTAGT come from the germline V gene. CDR3 bases: TGTGCCAGCAGTGACTCTGCATCGGGCGAGCAGTACTTC. It translates to CASSDSASGEQYF.

The chain is built from TRBV10-2 and TRBJ1-5; maybe TRBD1 (6 bases). CDR3 length: 18 amino acids. Germline V gene data show CDR1 as WSHSY and CDR2 as SAAADI. Deletions cut 0 bases from V and 0 bases from J, with 15 bases between. CDR3 residues: CASSESGGLEYSNQPQHF. The CDR3 bases are TGCGCCAGCAGTGAGTCCGGGGGGCTGGAGTATAGCAATCAGCCCCAGCATTTT.

This chain uses TRBV4-2 with TRBJ1-1; tentatively, D is TRBD1 (6 bases). The germline CDR1 and CDR2 sequences are LGHNA and YNFKEQ. Trimming removed 5 bases at V and 5 bases at J, with 12 bases between. This CDR3 spans 13 amino acids. CDR3 sequence reads: CASSLGRGTEAFF. CDR3 nucleotide sequence: TGTGCCAGCAGCTTGGGCAGGGGTACTGAAGCTTTCTTT.